This T cell receptor beta chain was captured in a study of PD-L1 blockade in urothelial cancer. Whole-study context: Analysis of blood occurred 3 weeks (second dose) and 6 weeks after treatment start. Overall study results and limits: Blood TCR clonality below the median before treatment was a predictor of better survival.

Regarding time point: pretreatment peripheral blood. Each patient's cancer was a locally advanced or metastatic urothelial carcinoma. Germline V lookup: CDR1 SGDLS, CDR2 YYNGEE. This CDR3 has 16 amino acids. V trimming: 4 bases; J trimming: 3 bases; junction bases outside the gene matches: 9. A word on this clone: Its matching antigen is unknown.

Profiling relied on immunoSEQ multiplex PCR, and the TCRdb table lists in-frame clones only, not all of them. The sample lists 70,000 to 75,000 clones, roughly 90% occurring once. This TCR was sampled from an older man with urothelial cancer. The rearrangement links TRBV9 to TRBJ1-3; 8 bases are shared with TRBD1. This material consisted of PBMCs, taken around atezolizumab (anti-PD-L1) treatment. The CDR3 DNA reads as TGTGCCAGCAGCCCGGACAGGGATCTTATTGGAAACACCATATATTTT. Translating gives CASSPDRDLIGNTIYF.